This T cell receptor (beta chain) is drawn from a study of blood T cell repertoires in COVID-19. Study summary: Italy, Spain and the United States were the sources of the convalescent and acute COVID-19 samples. From T cells, B-cell-depleted T cells, or PBMCs came the material, which was cDNA or gDNA.

The table came from immunoSEQ multiplex PCR; TCRdb's copy has only in-frame clones and leaves some out. This sample has about 330,000 clones, with roughly 87% found just once. Across 20 to 25 US areas, participants ranged in age from about 18 to 90 years. Cohort assignment relied on participant-reported clinical history. This clone was seen a few times. The CDR3 has 17 residues. The trim removed 5 bases at V and 0 bases at J, leaving 7 bases unmatched. The germline V gene encodes CDR1 SSHAT and CDR2 FNYEAQ (reference sequence). The TCR comes from a woman in her 30s who had recovered from COVID-19. The sample consisted of PBMCs or T cells enriched from blood (not recorded which). The genes are TRBV7-7 and TRBJ2-6; 7 nucleotides match TRBD1. CDR3 protein: CASSPRQGISGANVLTF. In nucleotides, the CDR3 is TGTGCCAGCAGCCCCCGACAGGGAATCTCTGGGGCCAACGTCCTGACTTTC.